This paragraph covers one T cell receptor beta chain sequence. CDR3 length: 16 amino acids. With V trimmed by 0 bases and J by 8 bases, 11 bases remained unmatched. Germline lookup yields CDR1 SGHRS and CDR2 YFSETQ. RNA in amounts of roughly 0.5 to 1 ug was reverse transcribed with random hexamers. MiXCR was run by TCRdb on the immunoSEQ multiplex PCR reads, yielding one entry per CDR3 protein. The repertoire holds roughly 220,000 distinct CDR3 sequences, 85% to 95% seen once, with under 0.2% in the top ten. The sample comes from a study of CD8 T cells in Susac syndrome. Source material: CD4+ T cells from PBMCs. The chain uses TRBV5-1 and TRBJ2-4, with 7 bases aligning to TRBD1. This receptor was identified in a human donor with Susac syndrome. The CDR3 is CASSLVRQGSKDIQYF. CDR3 sequence (DNA): TGCGCCAGCAGCTTGGTGAGACAGGGTAGTAAGGACATTCAGTACTTC. Full variable domain (missing parts from reference TRBV5-1 and TRBJ2-4): KAGVTQTPRYLIKTRGQQVTLSCSPISGHRSVSWYQQTPGQGLQFLFEYFSETQRNKGNFPGRFSGRQFSNSRSEMNVSTLELGDSALYLCASSLVRQGSKDIQYFGAGTRLSVL.